Described below is a single T cell receptor beta chain sequence and its context. This CDR3 comprises 14 residues. Germline CDR1 reads MGHDK; CDR2 reads SYGVNS. V shed 6 bases and J 7 bases; nucleotides not matched to a gene: 7. The data were obtained in a study of blood T cell repertoires in COVID-19. Background on the study: COVID-19 samples, acute and convalescent, were from the United States, Italy and Spain. Sample material is recorded as cDNA or gDNA derived from T cells, B-cell-depleted T cells, or PBMCs.

Per the study methods: Amplification from reference gene primers served as the basis for estimated nucleated cell counts. Only in-frame clones appear in the TCRdb table, and some are missing; sequencing was by immunoSEQ multiplex PCR. V and J calls plus clone size are reproduced from that table; the DNA served to infer D and trimming. Found here are tens of thousands of clones, more than 70% of them singletons; the top ten hold 4% to 5.5%. The chain recombines TRBV25-1 with TRBJ2-2; 8 bases agree with TRBD1. Sequences were obtained from peripheral blood. The TCR was taken from a man older than 75 with acute or convalescent COVID-19. CDR3 sequence: CASRAQGGGGELFF. CDR3 DNA: TGTGCCAGCAGAGCACAGGGGGGTGGCGGGGAGCTGTTTTTT.